The rows below give T cell receptor beta chains drawn from one sample of a study of control samples from healthy donors and cancer patients. The data were produced by immunoSEQ multiplex PCR, yet TCRdb's version contains in-frame clones alone and is incomplete. This repertoire shows more than 75,000 clones, 75% to 85% found once; its top ten account for 10% to 13%. What was sequenced was blood. The receptors shown here come from a young woman in good health. The CDR3 runs from the conserved cysteine through the conserved F or W. Each record gives: D gene, V gene, CDR3 protein. A D gene is named only where the DNA matches it firmly.

>NA|TRBV5-4
CASSPAGHDNEQFF
>TRBD1|TRBV7-7
CASSRDRDTEAFF
>NA|TRBV5-1
CASSEVQGGEAFF
>NA|TRBV24-1
CATSAPPPSYEQYF
>TRBD1|TRBV4-1
CASSRDRKNIQYF
>NA|TRBV23-1
CASSHLKVSGANVLTF
>NA|TRBV4-2
CASSQEGTLGTEAFF
>NA|TRBV10-3
CAISDGRNTGELFF
>NA|TRBV19
CASSGVANNYGYTF
>TRBD2|TRBV30
CAWLAGGGETQYF
>TRBD1|TRBV7-8
CASSIITGQGNTGELFF
>NA|TRBV4-3
CASSQDMGSSYGYTF
>NA|TRBV30
CAWSVGPNTGELFF
>NA|TRBV15
CATSRAPAETQYF
>NA|TRBV14
CASSQDPRAIADTQYF
>TRBD1|TRBV3-1/TRBV3-2
CASSRDRGPRNTIYF
>NA|TRBV19
CASSPQDLINNEQFF
>NA|TRBV3-1/TRBV3-2
CASSQVSPTDTQYF
>NA|TRBV5-6
CASSFLSKQMNTEAFF
>NA|TRBV25-1
CASSERAGSSYNSPLHF
>NA|TRBV6-5
CASRSRSRAYEQYF
>TRBD1|TRBV4-3
CASSRPRSTGGDYGYTF
>NA|TRBV11-2
CASSLEPQGYEQYF
>NA|TRBV5-1
CASSLSGRWGYEQYF
>NA|TRBV11-3
CASSPLGYTF
>NA|TRBV30
CAWSTEGRTNEKLFF
>NA|TRBV6-4
CASSDSTNTGELFF
>NA|TRBV5-6
CASSRAGPLYEQYF
>NA|TRBV10-1
CASRELGQEAFF
>NA|TRBV5-6
CASSLVTHDTREQYF
>NA|TRBV7-6
CASSLFQENTEAFF
>TRBD1|TRBV5-1
CASSLTGATGNTIYF
>NA|TRBV9
CASSPAPDSHEQYF
>NA|TRBV9
CASSVAGQNTEAFF
>NA|TRBV16
CASSQSTGRTEAFF
>TRBD1|TRBV6-2/TRBV6-3
CASSWDRGRAGELFF
>NA|TRBV12-3/TRBV12-4
CASRRENQPQHF
>TRBD1|TRBV19
CASSRTGINSNQPQHF
>NA|TRBV3-1/TRBV3-2
CASSQEDVSSYNSPLHF
>NA|TRBV19
CASSIFGRPPTEAFF
>TRBD1|TRBV2
CASSLDRGNTGELFF
>NA|TRBV7-2
CASSLDPSYNEQFF
>NA|TRBV18
CASSPQETQYF
>NA|TRBV21-1
CASKRWALHSRTEAFF
>NA|TRBV15
CATSRDQGGYNEQFF
>NA|TRBV6-5
CASRSGRIRVETQYF
>NA|TRBV5-1
CASSLSLGAGELFF
>NA|TRBV5-4
CASSRPGRGAYQETQYF
>TRBD1|TRBV10-2
CASRPDRGSGYTF
>NA|TRBV2
CASSPGTPDGTQYF
>NA|TRBV6-5
CASTPLGDTQYF
>TRBD1|TRBV27
CASSLDRGRLETQYF
>NA|TRBV5-4
CASSGGQSTDTQYF
>NA|TRBV3-1/TRBV3-2
CASSMEGETQYF
>TRBD2|TRBV2
CASSKLAGGSTDTQYF
>NA|TRBV9
CASSVGVGGNTGELFF
>TRBD1|TRBV6-6
CASSYLGQGNTEAFF
>TRBD2|TRBV5-1
CASSNGKTSGATDTQYF
>TRBD2|TRBV27
CASKFRGLAGGPYQETQYF
>TRBD1|TRBV5-6
CASSTDRGNSGNTIYF